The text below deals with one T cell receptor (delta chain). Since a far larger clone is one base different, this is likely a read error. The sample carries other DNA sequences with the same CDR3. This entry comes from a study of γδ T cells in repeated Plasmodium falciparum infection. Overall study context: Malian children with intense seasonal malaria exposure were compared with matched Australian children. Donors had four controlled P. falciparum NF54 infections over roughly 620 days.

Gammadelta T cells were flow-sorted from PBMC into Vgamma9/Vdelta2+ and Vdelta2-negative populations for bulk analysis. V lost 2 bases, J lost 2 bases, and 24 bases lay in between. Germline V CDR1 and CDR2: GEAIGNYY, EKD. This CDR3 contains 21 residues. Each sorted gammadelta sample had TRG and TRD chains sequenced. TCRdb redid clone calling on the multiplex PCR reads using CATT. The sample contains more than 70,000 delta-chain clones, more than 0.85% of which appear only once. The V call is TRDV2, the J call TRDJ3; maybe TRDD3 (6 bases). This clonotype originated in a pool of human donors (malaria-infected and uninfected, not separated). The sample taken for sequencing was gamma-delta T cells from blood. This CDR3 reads CACDKRSWGFLKTWDTRQMFF. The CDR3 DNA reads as TGTGCCTGTGACAAGAGGAGTTGGGGGTTCCTTAAGACCTGGGACACCCGACAGATGTTTTTC.